Presented here are 8 T cell receptor beta chains from one specimen sequenced in a study of CD8 T cells in ankylosing spondylitis. In TCRdb, the 5' RACE reads were re-called with MiXCR into one record per CDR3 protein. This sample carries hundreds of thousands of distinct CDR3 sequences, 20% to 30% of them seen once, and the ten largest clones take just over 6.5%. Sequenced material: blood, either unsorted or a sorted T cell fraction (not recorded which). The receptors derive from a male donor with ankylosing spondylitis or in good health (not recorded which).

This clonotype was detected ten times or more. The chain couples TRBV5-1 to TRBJ2-1, with D perhaps TRBD2 (5 bases). With 1 base removed from V and 7 bases from J, the gap between germline ends came to 15 bases. CDR1 and CDR2 (germline): SGHRS, YFSETQ. The CDR3 contains 15 residues. The CDR3 protein is CASSLLEVRANEQFF. DNA of the CDR3: TGCGCCAGCAGCTTGTTGGAGGTCAGAGCAAATGAGCAGTTCTTC.

Only a few counts were recorded for this clonotype. The chain joins TRBV1 to TRBJ1-1. TRBV1 is a pseudogene. CDR3 length: 17 residues. DNA of the CDR3: TGCACCAGCAGCCAAGATGGTCCGGACGGGACTGGCGCTGAAGCTTTCTTT. This codes for CTSSQDGPDGTGAEAFF.

This clonotype was seen more than once but under ten times. V usage is TRBV20-1 and J usage is TRBJ2-1, with 16 positions matching TRBD2. There are 15 residues in the CDR3. Per the germline V gene, CDR1 is DFQATT and CDR2 is SNEGSKA (reference sequence). Trimming at V came to 6 bases and at J to 9 bases, leaving 8 bases not matched to a gene. CDR3 bases: TGCAGTGCCGCCCCGGGACTAGCGGGAGGGGGTGAGCAGTTCTTC. Protein sequence: CSAAPGLAGGGEQFF.

The V and J genes are TRBV20-1 and TRBJ2-7, with TRBD2 matching 10 bases. Losses at the gene ends were 3 bases for V and 5 bases for J; bases not matched to a gene: 10. The CDR3 is 15 amino acids. The germline V gene encodes CDR1 DFQATT and CDR2 SNEGSKA (reference sequence). The CDR3 region is CSARSSGGTRNEQYF. CDR3 DNA sequence: TGCAGTGCTAGGTCTAGCGGGGGTACGAGGAACGAGCAGTACTTC.

The V call is TRBV18, the J call TRBJ2-3; the D is unclear. Between the trimmed V and J ends, which lost 3 bases and 1 base, there was a span of 14 bases. Germline V gives CDR1 KGHSH, CDR2 LQKENI. The CDR3 runs 16 residues. CDR3 in amino acids: CASSPRPDWGTDTQYF. The CDR3 coding sequence is TGTGCCAGCTCACCGCGCCCAGATTGGGGCACAGATACGCAGTATTTT.

This clonotype was picked up many times. The gene calls are TRBV6-1 and TRBJ2-4; 7 nucleotides match TRBD2. The CDR3 spans 16 residues. CDR1 and CDR2 (germline): MNHNS, SASEGT. The J segment lost 5 bases and the V segment lost 5 bases, leaving 12 bases of the junction unmatched. CDR3 loop: CASSPRFGRTQNIQYF. DNA for the CDR3: TGTGCCAGCAGTCCCCGTTTCGGGAGGACCCAAAACATTCAGTACTTC.

This clonotype was recorded once. The CDR3 sequence is CASSLEGGNTGELFF. CDR3 nucleotide sequence: TGCGCCAGCAGCTTGGAGGGGGGCAACACCGGGGAGCTGTTTTTT. This chain connects TRBV5-1 to TRBJ2-2, with D possibly being TRBD1 or TRBD2 (6 bases each). The CDR3 extends over 15 amino acids. Between the trimmed V and J ends, which lost 0 bases and 2 bases, there was a span of 8 bases. Looked up from germline, CDR1 is SGHRS and CDR2 is YFSETQ.

This clonotype was counted ten times or more. J is TRBJ2-1 and V is TRBV27; TRBD2 matches 10 bases. The CDR3 contains 16 residues. CDR1 is MNHEY, CDR2 SMNVEV, per germline (reference sequence). Trimming took 5 bases from V and 7 from J; bases not matched to a gene: 11. The CDR3 region is CASSATSSGSGNEQFF. In nucleotides, the CDR3 is TGTGCCAGCAGTGCGACGTCTAGCGGGAGTGGGAATGAGCAGTTCTTC.